These T cell receptor beta chains were read from a single sample in a study of spatial heterogeneity in lung cancer. TCRdb fed the 5' RACE reads into MiXCR, producing one record per CDR3 protein. The sample consists of about 85,000 distinct CDR3 sequences, approximately 21% of them appearing once. Sequencing used PBMCs, obtained at surgery. All receptors come from a male donor with early-stage non-small cell lung cancer. Both conserved end residues are part of each CDR3. D genes are given only for firm matches. Expanded clones are given a class, and other clones once, few, many or no size at all.

D gene: TRBD2; V gene: TRBV12-3/TRBV12-4; clone size: many; J gene: TRBJ2-3; CDR3 protein: CASSPSVSGRETTDTQYF; CDR3 DNA: TGTGCCAGCAGTCCCTCAGTTAGTGGGCGGGAGACCACAGATACGCAGTATTTT
D gene: NA; V gene: TRBV5-1; clone size: NA; J gene: TRBJ2-6; CDR3 protein: CASSFKSRRVSGGANVLTF; CDR3 DNA: TGCGCCAGCAGCTTTAAGTCGCGGCGGGTGTCTGGAGGGGCCAACGTCCTGACTTTC
D gene: NA; V gene: TRBV20-1; clone size: few; J gene: TRBJ1-5; CDR3 protein: CSARDIGDQPQHF; CDR3 DNA: TGCAGTGCTAGAGATATCGGAGATCAGCCCCAGCATTTT
D gene: TRBD1; V gene: TRBV10-3; clone size: NA; J gene: TRBJ2-2; CDR3 protein: CAIRYGTGGTGELFF; CDR3 DNA: TGTGCCATCAGATATGGGACAGGGGGAACCGGGGAGCTGTTTTTT
D gene: NA; V gene: TRBV5-1; clone size: few; J gene: TRBJ2-7; CDR3 protein: CASKSGLPGEQYF; CDR3 DNA: TGCGCCAGCAAGTCAGGACTCCCTGGCGAGCAGTACTTC
D gene: NA; V gene: TRBV3-1; clone size: NA; J gene: TRBJ2-7; CDR3 protein: CASSLQPGEWGEQYF; CDR3 DNA: TGTGCCAGCAGCCTCCAGCCGGGAGAGTGGGGGGAGCAGTACTTC
D gene: NA; V gene: TRBV5-1; clone size: NA; J gene: TRBJ2-1; CDR3 protein: CASSWGLTSSYNEQFF; CDR3 DNA: TGCGCCAGCAGCTGGGGACTCACAAGCTCCTACAATGAGCAGTTCTTC
D gene: TRBD1; V gene: TRBV7-2; clone size: few; J gene: TRBJ2-7; CDR3 protein: CASSPNRGSYEQYF; CDR3 DNA: TGTGCCAGCAGCCCCAACAGGGGATCCTACGAGCAGTACTTC
D gene: NA; V gene: TRBV20-1; clone size: few; J gene: TRBJ1-1; CDR3 protein: CSARLPAGTEAFF; CDR3 DNA: TGCAGTGCTCGGCTTCCCGCCGGCACTGAAGCTTTCTTT
D gene: TRBD2; V gene: TRBV28; clone size: few; J gene: TRBJ2-7; CDR3 protein: CASSELAGGQDEQYF; CDR3 DNA: TGTGCCAGCAGTGAACTAGCGGGAGGGCAAGACGAGCAGTACTTC
D gene: NA; V gene: TRBV11-1; clone size: NA; J gene: TRBJ2-2; CDR3 protein: CASSLRPGSLWTGELFF; CDR3 DNA: TGTGCCAGCAGCTTACGGCCCGGGAGTCTGTGGACCGGGGAGCTGTTTTTT
D gene: TRBD1; V gene: TRBV5-1; clone size: few; J gene: TRBJ2-5; CDR3 protein: CASSQTGGSKTQYF; CDR3 DNA: TGCGCCAGCAGCCAGACAGGGGGCAGTAAGACCCAGTACTTC
D gene: NA; V gene: TRBV7-2; clone size: many; J gene: TRBJ2-2; CDR3 protein: CASSLQGYHTGELFF; CDR3 DNA: TGTGCCAGCAGCTTGCAGGGGTATCACACCGGGGAGCTGTTTTTT
D gene: NA; V gene: TRBV19; clone size: few; J gene: TRBJ2-5; CDR3 protein: CASTPGPRETQYF; CDR3 DNA: TGTGCCAGTACTCCGGGACCGCGGGAGACCCAGTACTTC
D gene: NA; V gene: TRBV30; clone size: few; J gene: TRBJ2-2; CDR3 protein: CARDLSGNTGELFF; CDR3 DNA: TGTGCCAGAGACCTTAGCGGGAACACCGGGGAGCTGTTTTTT
D gene: NA; V gene: TRBV10-3; clone size: few; J gene: TRBJ1-3; CDR3 protein: CAISVAGVLSSGNTIYF; CDR3 DNA: TGTGCCATCAGTGTGGCAGGAGTTCTGAGCTCTGGAAACACCATATATTTT
D gene: NA; V gene: TRBV18; clone size: NA; J gene: TRBJ2-2; CDR3 protein: CASSPRQPENTGELFF; CDR3 DNA: TGTGCCAGCTCACCAAGGCAGCCTGAGAACACCGGGGAGCTGTTTTTT
D gene: NA; V gene: TRBV7-9; clone size: NA; J gene: TRBJ2-6; CDR3 protein: CASSSYKSSGANVLTF; CDR3 DNA: TGTGCCAGCAGCTCCTACAAGAGCTCTGGGGCCAACGTCCTGACTTTC
D gene: TRBD1; V gene: TRBV10-3; clone size: NA; J gene: TRBJ2-7; CDR3 protein: CAIMGAGGLSYEQYF; CDR3 DNA: TGTGCCATCATGGGGGCAGGGGGCCTCTCCTACGAGCAGTACTTC
D gene: TRBD1; V gene: TRBV29-1; clone size: many; J gene: TRBJ1-2; CDR3 protein: CSVRAGGNYGYTF; CDR3 DNA: TGCAGCGTTCGGGCAGGGGGGAACTATGGCTACACCTTC